These T cell receptor beta chains were read from a single sample in a study of cytomegalovirus exposure and HLA in healthy donors. TCRdb's table, derived via immunoSEQ multiplex PCR, lists solely in-frame clones and lacks some. The repertoire includes about 100,000 clones, under 85% of them detected once, and around 7.5% sits in the top ten. The source material was PBMCs. All receptors come from a middle-aged man in good health and CMV-seropositive. The CDR3 runs from the conserved cysteine through the conserved F or W. A D gene is named only where the DNA matches it firmly. The size field is filled for only some rows; it gives once, few, many or a size class.

V	size	D	J	CDR3	DNA
TRBV4-3	.	.	TRBJ1-1	CASSAREGDEAFF	TGCGCCAGCAGCGCCAGGGAGGGGGATGAAGCTTTCTTT
TRBV6-5	few	TRBD1	TRBJ1-2	CASSYTGGYGYTF	TGTGCCAGCAGTTACACAGGGGGCTATGGCTACACCTTC
TRBV5-8	.	.	TRBJ1-1	CASSMRQYTEAFF	TGTGCCAGCAGCATGCGACAGTATACTGAAGCTTTCTTT
TRBV28	.	.	TRBJ2-5	CASTKVEETQYF	TGTGCCAGCACGAAGGTGGAGGAGACCCAGTACTTC
TRBV6-1	.	.	TRBJ2-7	CASSLDLGEQYF	TGTGCCAGCAGTTTGGATCTAGGCGAGCAGTACTTC
TRBV5-6	.	TRBD2	TRBJ2-1	CASSWTSGGRGNEQFF	TGTGCCAGCAGCTGGACTAGCGGGGGGCGGGGGAATGAGCAGTTCTTC
TRBV9	.	.	TRBJ2-7	CASSLGGGGPSYEQYF	TGTGCCAGCAGCCTCGGGGGCGGGGGCCCCTCCTACGAGCAGTACTTC
TRBV27	few	TRBD1	TRBJ2-7	CASSLGTGSYEQYF	TGTGCCAGCAGTTTGGGGACAGGTAGCTACGAGCAGTACTTC
TRBV6-1	.	TRBD1	TRBJ1-4	CASNRQGRNEKLFF	TGTGCCAGCAACCGACAGGGGCGGAATGAAAAACTGTTTTTT
TRBV19	.	.	TRBJ1-5	CASSIVGLSNQPQHF	TGTGCCAGTAGTATAGTCGGGTTAAGCAATCAGCCCCAGCATTTT
TRBV23-1	few	TRBD2	TRBJ2-7	CASSQSYGGGAYEQYF	TGCGCCAGCAGTCAATCGTACGGCGGGGGGGCCTACGAGCAGTACTTC
TRBV10-3	.	TRBD1	TRBJ1-3	CAVSNGTGASGNTIYF	TGTGCCGTATCAAATGGAACAGGGGCCTCTGGAAACACCATATATTTT
TRBV4-2	.	.	TRBJ2-7	CASSQATGFTEQYF	TGTGCCAGCAGCCAAGCAACAGGGTTCACGGAGCAGTACTTC
TRBV7-3	.	.	TRBJ2-3	CASSPDRSVADTQYF	TGTGCCAGCAGCCCTGACAGGTCTGTGGCAGATACGCAGTATTTT
TRBV28	.	TRBD1	TRBJ1-2	CASSFPQTGLGYGYPF	TGTGCCAGCAGTTTCCCACAGACAGGGCTAGGCTATGGCTACCCCTTC
TRBV7-8	.	TRBD2	TRBJ2-2	CASSSALSRTSGGPGELFF	TGTGCCAGCAGCTCAGCCCTCAGCAGGACTAGCGGGGGTCCCGGGGAGCTGTTTTTT
TRBV9	few	TRBD1	TRBJ2-2	CASSKELTGGTGELFF	TGTGCCAGCAGCAAAGAATTGACAGGGGGCACCGGGGAGCTGTTTTTT
TRBV6-5	.	.	TRBJ1-2	CASTLGHPGLGYPF	TGTGCCAGCACCTTGGGCCACCCAGGGCTTGGCTACCCCTTC
TRBV4-2	.	.	TRBJ2-2	CASSPSSTGELFF	TGTGCCAGCAGCCCGTCCAGCACCGGGGAGCTGTTTTTT
TRBV28	.	.	TRBJ2-2	CASSLRRYTGELFF	TGTGCCAGCAGTCTGAGGAGATACACCGGGGAGCTGTTTTTT
TRBV5-3	.	TRBD1	TRBJ2-7	CARSSQDRVYEQYF	TGTGCCAGAAGCTCCCAGGACAGGGTCTACGAGCAGTACTTC
TRBV18	.	.	TRBJ2-7	CASSPGGPYEQYF	TGTGCCAGCTCACCGGGCGGGCCGTACGAGCAGTACTTC
TRBV4-2	.	.	TRBJ1-1	CASSLGGGMNTEAFF	TGTGCCAGCAGCCTTGGCGGGGGCATGAACACTGAAGCTTTCTTT
TRBV19	.	.	TRBJ2-7	CASRDHSNSYEQYF	TGTGCCAGTAGAGATCACTCCAACTCCTACGAGCAGTACTTC
TRBV7-3	.	.	TRBJ2-5	CASSLIGARQETQYF	TGTGCCAGCAGCTTAATTGGCGCGAGGCAAGAGACCCAGTACTTC
TRBV7-3	once	TRBD2	TRBJ2-3	CASSPRLAGPTDTQYF	TGTGCCAGCAGCCCGAGACTAGCGGGACCCACAGATACGCAGTATTTT
TRBV6-4	.	.	TRBJ2-3	CASSGEAGDTQYF	TGTGCCAGCAGTGGAGAGGCGGGAGATACGCAGTATTTT
TRBV14	.	.	TRBJ2-7	CASSQEVPAAEQYF	TGTGCCAGCAGCCAAGAAGTCCCGGCGGCCGAGCAGTACTTC
TRBV7-2	.	.	TRBJ2-7	CASSPRRDSYEQYF	TGTGCCAGCAGCCCCCGACGGGATTCCTACGAGCAGTACTTC
TRBV7-6	.	TRBD2	TRBJ2-3	CASSPRGGGADTQYF	TGTGCCAGCAGCCCCCGGGGGGGCGGCGCAGATACGCAGTATTTT
TRBV23-1	.	.	TRBJ2-3	CANQRTATATDTQYF	TGCGCCAACCAAAGGACTGCTACGGCCACAGATACGCAGTATTTT
TRBV4-3	.	.	TRBJ1-5	CASSQDFVPWGAAYSNQPQHF	TGCGCCAGCAGCCAAGATTTTGTCCCGTGGGGAGCAGCATATAGCAATCAGCCCCAGCATTTT
TRBV6-1	.	TRBD1	TRBJ2-7	CASQTGGKQYF	TGTGCCAGCCAAACAGGGGGTAAGCAGTACTTC
TRBV5-4	.	.	TRBJ2-7	CASSLGGSLAYEQYF	TGTGCCAGCAGCTTGGGCGGCAGTCTCGCCTACGAGCAGTACTTC
TRBV6-4	.	.	TRBJ1-6	CASSASGTSNSPLHF	TGTGCCAGCAGTGCCTCCGGGACATCCAATTCACCCCTCCACTTT
TRBV11-2	.	TRBD1	TRBJ2-7	CASSFGTGLTYEQYF	TGTGCCAGCAGCTTTGGGACAGGGCTCACCTACGAGCAGTACTTC
TRBV29-1	.	.	TRBJ1-1	CSAAELSTEAFF	TGCAGCGCGGCGGAGCTGAGCACTGAAGCTTTCTTT
TRBV28	.	.	TRBJ2-1	CASSLGGISANEQFF	TGTGCCAGCAGTTTGGGCGGGATTTCCGCCAATGAGCAGTTCTTC
TRBV7-2	.	.	TRBJ2-7	CASSLFLGEQYF	TGTGCCAGCAGCCTCTTCCTCGGCGAGCAGTACTTC
TRBV4-3	.	TRBD1	TRBJ1-1	CASSQLPGSTGTEAFF	TGCGCCAGCAGCCAACTCCCCGGATCGACAGGGACTGAAGCTTTCTTT
TRBV7-9	few	TRBD1	TRBJ2-5	CASSLAGTGPQETQYF	TGTGCCAGCAGCTTAGCCGGGACAGGACCACAAGAGACCCAGTACTTC
TRBV20-1	.	.	TRBJ2-1	CSAGRLGEQFF	TGCAGTGCTGGAAGACTAGGGGAGCAGTTCTTC
TRBV6-1	.	.	TRBJ1-1	CAIRESGGVTEAFF	TGTGCCATACGAGAAAGCGGGGGGGTCACTGAAGCTTTCTTT
TRBV9	.	.	TRBJ2-5	CASSVGGRETQYF	TGTGCCAGCAGCGTAGGGGGGCGGGAGACCCAGTACTTC
TRBV14	.	TRBD1	TRBJ1-4	CASSQNYGTGLNEKLFF	TGTGCCAGCAGCCAAAACTATGGGACAGGGCTTAATGAAAAACTGTTTTTT
TRBV5-4	.	.	TRBJ1-1	CASSWAGRPDTEAFF	TGTGCCAGCAGCTGGGCGGGAAGACCCGACACTGAAGCTTTCTTT
TRBV7-2	.	TRBD2	TRBJ2-3	CASSLIARGGTDTQYF	TGTGCCAGCAGCTTAATCGCGCGGGGGGGCACGGATACGCAGTATTTT
TRBV7-2	.	TRBD2	TRBJ2-7	CASSLASGGYEQYF	TGTGCCAGCAGCTTGGCTAGCGGGGGCTACGAGCAGTACTTC
TRBV7-6	.	.	TRBJ2-3	CASSPIRPGGTDTQYF	TGTGCCAGCAGCCCAATTAGGCCGGGGGGCACAGATACGCAGTATTTT
TRBV9	.	TRBD1	TRBJ1-4	CAGSSQTGSEKLFF	TGTGCCGGCAGCTCCCAGACAGGGTCTGAAAAACTGTTTTTT
TRBV5-4	.	TRBD1	TRBJ1-2	CASSLKGAPSYTF	TGTGCCAGCAGCTTGAAGGGGGCGCCTAGCTACACCTTC
TRBV14	few	.	TRBJ2-5	CASSPLGHGRETQYF	TGTGCCAGCAGCCCCCTCGGACACGGCCGAGAGACCCAGTACTTC